This TCR beta chain was captured in a study of cytomegalovirus exposure and HLA in healthy donors. Whole-study findings and limits: Reported findings show TCR beta sequences accurately forecast HLA-A and HLA-B alleles in most subjects. In a later analysis, the majority of CMV-associated beta chains seemingly showed HLA restriction. 87-base-pair reads could not separate some V segments, including TRBV6-2 and TRBV6-3.

V was pared by 5 bases and J by 7 bases, with 6 bases of the junction left unmatched. CDR1 MNHEY and CDR2 SMNVEV come from the germline V gene (reference sequence). CDR3 length: 15 amino acids. Regarding this clone: Its specificity is not known.

Use of 60 Vbeta and 13 Jbeta primers characterized the PCR. TCRdb's copy holds only in-frame clones and misses some; the assay was immunoSEQ multiplex PCR. The top ten clones hold around 6% of a sample with approximately 72,000 clones, about 78% of them seen once. This receptor was taken from a male donor in good health and CMV-seropositive. The sequenced material came from PBMCs. The V gene is TRBV27, the J gene TRBJ2-1, with 12 bases fitting TRBD1. CDR3 protein: CASSLRDRGLNEQFF. The CDR3 region has the DNA TGTGCCAGCAGTCTCCGGGACAGGGGGCTTAATGAGCAGTTCTTC.